This entry concerns a single T cell receptor (beta chain). The CDR3 has 14 amino acids. Per the germline V gene, CDR1 is SNHLY and CDR2 is FYNNEI. Trimming took off 3 bases at V and 8 bases at J, with 14 bases between the two ends. Methods used by the authors: How many nucleated cells were present was estimated from reference gene primer amplification. Sequenced by immunoSEQ multiplex PCR; TCRdb stores in-frame clones only, minus some. That table is the source of V, J and clone size, and D and trimming were worked out from the DNA. Seen here are approximately 120,000 clones, just under 90% observed once, and the top ten hold 0.95% to 1.3%. This record belongs to a study of blood T cell repertoires in COVID-19. About the research overall: Samples of COVID-19 (acute and convalescent) were obtained from the United States, Italy and Spain. The cDNA or gDNA used as material had been derived from T cells, B-cell-depleted T cells, or PBMCs.

This TCR was recovered from a human donor in a cohort sampled during active COVID-19. The specimen was peripheral blood. The rearrangement links TRBV2 to TRBJ2-1; D might be TRBD1 (6 bases). The CDR3 bases are TGTGCCAGCAGTGACCAGGGGCTAACACATGAGCAGTTCTTC. Translating gives CASSDQGLTHEQFF.